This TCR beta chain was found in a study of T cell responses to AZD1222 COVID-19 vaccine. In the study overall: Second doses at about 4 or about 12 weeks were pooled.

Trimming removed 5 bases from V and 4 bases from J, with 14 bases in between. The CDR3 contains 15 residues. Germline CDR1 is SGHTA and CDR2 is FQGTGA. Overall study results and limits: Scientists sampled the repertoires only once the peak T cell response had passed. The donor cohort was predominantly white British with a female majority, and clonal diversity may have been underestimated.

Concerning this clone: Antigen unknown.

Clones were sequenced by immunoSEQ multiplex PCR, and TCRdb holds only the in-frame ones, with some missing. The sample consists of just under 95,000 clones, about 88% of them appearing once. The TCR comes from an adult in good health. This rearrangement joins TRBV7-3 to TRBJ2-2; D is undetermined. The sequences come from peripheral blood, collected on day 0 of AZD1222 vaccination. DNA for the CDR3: TGTGCCAGCAGCCCCAACCCCACACGCACCGGGGAGCTGTTTTTT. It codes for CASSPNPTRTGELFF.